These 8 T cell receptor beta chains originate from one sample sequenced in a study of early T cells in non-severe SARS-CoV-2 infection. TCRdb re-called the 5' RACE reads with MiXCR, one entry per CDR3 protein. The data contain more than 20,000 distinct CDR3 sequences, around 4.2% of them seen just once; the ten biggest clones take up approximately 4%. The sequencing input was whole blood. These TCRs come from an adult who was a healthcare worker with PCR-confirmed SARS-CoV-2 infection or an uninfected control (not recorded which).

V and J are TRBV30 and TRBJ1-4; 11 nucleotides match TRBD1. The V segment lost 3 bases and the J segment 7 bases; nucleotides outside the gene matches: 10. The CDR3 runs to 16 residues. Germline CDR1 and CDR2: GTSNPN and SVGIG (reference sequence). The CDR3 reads CAWSPLLGTGGEKLFF. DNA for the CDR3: TGTGCCTGGAGCCCCCTACTAGGGACAGGGGGTGAAAAACTGTTTTTT.

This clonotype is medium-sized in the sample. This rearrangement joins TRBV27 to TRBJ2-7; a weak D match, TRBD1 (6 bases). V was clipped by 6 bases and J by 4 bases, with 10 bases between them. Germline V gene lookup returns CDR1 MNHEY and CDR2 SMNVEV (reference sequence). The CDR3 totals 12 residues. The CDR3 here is CASRAGAYEQYF. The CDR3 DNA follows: TGTGCCAGCAGGGCAGGGGCTTACGAGCAGTACTTC.

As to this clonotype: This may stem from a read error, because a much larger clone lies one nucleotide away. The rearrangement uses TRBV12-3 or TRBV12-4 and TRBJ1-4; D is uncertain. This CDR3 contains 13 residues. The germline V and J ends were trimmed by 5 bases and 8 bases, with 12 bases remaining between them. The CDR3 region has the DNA TGTGCCAGCAGTCGTCGGGTCAACGAAAAACTGTTTTTT. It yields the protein CASSRRVNEKLFF.

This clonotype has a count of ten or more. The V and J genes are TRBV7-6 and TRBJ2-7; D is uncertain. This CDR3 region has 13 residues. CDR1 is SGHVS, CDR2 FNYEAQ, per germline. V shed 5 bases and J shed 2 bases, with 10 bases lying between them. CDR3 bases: TGTGCCAGCAGCCTGACACCTACCTACGAGCAGTACTTC. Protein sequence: CASSLTPTYEQYF.

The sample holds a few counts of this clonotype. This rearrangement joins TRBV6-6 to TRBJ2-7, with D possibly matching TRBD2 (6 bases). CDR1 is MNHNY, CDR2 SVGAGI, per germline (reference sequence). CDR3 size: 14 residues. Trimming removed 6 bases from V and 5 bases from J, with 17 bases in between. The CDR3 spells CASRPGGASHEQYF. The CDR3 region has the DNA TGTGCCAGCAGGCCCGGGGGAGCGAGCCACGAGCAGTACTTC.

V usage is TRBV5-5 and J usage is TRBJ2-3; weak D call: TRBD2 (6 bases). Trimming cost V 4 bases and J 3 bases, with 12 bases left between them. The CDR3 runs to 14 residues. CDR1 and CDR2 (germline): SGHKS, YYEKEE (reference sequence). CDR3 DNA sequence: TGTGCCAGCAGCCCACGGGGGTATACAGATACGCAGTATTTT. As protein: CASSPRGYTDTQYF.

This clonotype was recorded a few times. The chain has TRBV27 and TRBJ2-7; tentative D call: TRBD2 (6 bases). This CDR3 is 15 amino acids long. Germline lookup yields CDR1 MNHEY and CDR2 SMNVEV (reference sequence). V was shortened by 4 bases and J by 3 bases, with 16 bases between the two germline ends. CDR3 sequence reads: CASSSPGTRSYEQYF. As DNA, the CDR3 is TGTGCCAGCAGTTCCCCCGGGACTCGCAGCTACGAGCAGTACTTC.

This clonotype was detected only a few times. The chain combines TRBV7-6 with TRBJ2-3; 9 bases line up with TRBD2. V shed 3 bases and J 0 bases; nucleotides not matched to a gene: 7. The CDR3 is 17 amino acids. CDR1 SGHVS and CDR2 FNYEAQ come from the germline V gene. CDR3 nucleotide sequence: TGTGCCAGCAGCTTGACTAGCGGCCCTTCTAGCACAGATACGCAGTATTTT. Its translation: CASSLTSGPSSTDTQYF.